The rows below give T cell receptor beta chains drawn from one sample of a study of blood T cell repertoires in COVID-19. The data were produced by immunoSEQ multiplex PCR, yet TCRdb's version contains in-frame clones alone and is incomplete. The table shows about 320,000 clones, with roughly 90% occurring only once. The source material was PBMCs or T cells enriched from blood (not recorded which). The receptors come from a man between 60 and 75 years old who had recovered from COVID-19. Each CDR3 is given with its conserved first and last residue. The order of the fields is clone size, J gene, D gene, V gene, CDR3 DNA, CDR3 protein. A D gene is named only where the DNA matches it firmly. Only some rows state a clone size, as once, few, many or a class for expanded clones.

>.|TRBJ2-7|TRBD2|TRBV4-1
TGCGCCAGCAGTCGAGGACTAGCAAGCTCCTACGAGCAGTACTTC
CASSRGLASSYEQYF
>.|TRBJ2-7|TRBD2|TRBV5-1
TGCGCCAGCCAAAAACCCGAAGCGGGGCCCCCCTACGAGCAGTACTTC
CASQKPEAGPPYEQYF
>.|TRBJ2-7|TRBD1|TRBV4-1
TGCGCCAGCAGCCTCCGGACAGGGTTCCACGAGCAGTACTTC
CASSLRTGFHEQYF
>.|TRBJ2-7|.|TRBV6-1
TGTGCCAGCAGTGGGCGACCGGGACAAGGCAACTACGAGCAGTACTTC
CASSGRPGQGNYEQYF
>once|TRBJ1-5|.|TRBV12-3/TRBV12-4
TGTGCCAGCAGTCCCTCTCGGGATCAGCCCCAGCATTTT
CASSPSRDQPQHF
>.|TRBJ1-1|TRBD1|TRBV12-3/TRBV12-4
TGTGCCAGCACCAGGGGGACAGTTGAAGCTTTCTTT
CASTRGTVEAFF
>.|TRBJ2-3|.|TRBV11-1
TGTGCCAGCAGCCCCGGACTCACAGATACGCAGTATTTT
CASSPGLTDTQYF
>.|TRBJ2-1|TRBD1|TRBV11-1
TGTGCCAGCAGCTTCGAGACAGGGGCCCTTGTCCAGCAGTTCTTC
CASSFETGALVQQFF
>.|TRBJ2-3|.|TRBV11-1
TGTGCCAGCAGACTAGGGGGATTGCTTGCAGATACGCAGTATTTT
CASRLGGLLADTQYF
>.|TRBJ2-7|TRBD2|TRBV12-5
TGTGCTAGTGGAGCAGGACTAGCGGGAGTTCCCTACGAGCAGTACTTC
CASGAGLAGVPYEQYF
>.|TRBJ1-5|.|TRBV7-8
TGTGCCAGCAGCTTAACACAGGGAAGCAATCAGCCCCAGCATTTT
CASSLTQGSNQPQHF
>.|TRBJ1-4|TRBD1|TRBV7-3
TGTGCCAGCAGCCCGACAGGGGTGGGTGAAAAACTGTTTTTT
CASSPTGVGEKLFF